There are a few counts of the clone carrying this TCR beta chain. What it binds is unknown. The data stem from a study of neoadjuvant anti-PD-1 for oral cavity cancer. Time point indicated: after neoadjuvant nivolumab, at surgical resection. Whole-study results and caveats: Higher pretreatment blood Treg/Th17 ratios correlated with higher pretreatment blood and lower post-treatment tumor TCRbeta clonality.

V was clipped by 6 bases and J by 5 bases, with 11 bases between them. From germline, CDR1 is SNHLY and CDR2 FYNNEI. The CDR3 sequence is 12 residues long. The table came from immunoSEQ multiplex PCR; TCRdb's copy has only in-frame clones and leaves some out. Of roughly 40,000 clones listed, 65% to 85% are singletons. The sequence was collected from a person aged 35-80 years with oral cavity squamous cell carcinoma. The V call is TRBV2, the J call TRBJ2-7; TRBD1 or TRBD2 may be the D gene (5 bases each). This specimen consisted of PBMCs, obtained after nivolumab (anti-PD-1) treatment. CDR3 in amino acids: CASRQDGNEQYF. Written as DNA, the CDR3 is TGTGCCAGCAGACAGGACGGGAACGAGCAGTACTTC.